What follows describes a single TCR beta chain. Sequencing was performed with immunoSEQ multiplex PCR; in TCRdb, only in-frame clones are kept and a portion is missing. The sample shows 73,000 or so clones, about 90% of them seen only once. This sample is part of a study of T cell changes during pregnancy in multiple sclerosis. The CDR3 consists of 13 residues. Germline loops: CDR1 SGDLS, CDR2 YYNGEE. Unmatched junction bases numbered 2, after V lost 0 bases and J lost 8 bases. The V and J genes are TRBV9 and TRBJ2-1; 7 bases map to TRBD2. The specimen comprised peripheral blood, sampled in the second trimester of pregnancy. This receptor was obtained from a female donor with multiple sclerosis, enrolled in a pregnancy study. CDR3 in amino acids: CASSVDGRHEQFF. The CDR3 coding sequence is TGTGCCAGCAGCGTAGACGGGAGGCATGAGCAGTTCTTC.